The source of this T cell receptor beta chain is a study of OX40 agonist ivuxolimab in advanced cancers. Looking at the study overall: Mean age approximately 61 years, range about 23 to 80; roughly 82% male.

About this clone itself: Its antigen is unidentified.

Study-level findings and limits: At doses 0.1 to 3.0 mg/kg, CD4+ and CD8+ clones expanded.

Germline V gene lookup returns CDR1 LGHNA and CDR2 YNFKEQ. The length of the CDR3 is 14 residues. V lost 5 bases to trimming and J lost 10 bases, with 15 bases between them. Sequencing was performed with immunoSEQ multiplex PCR; in TCRdb, only in-frame clones are kept and a portion is missing. The table records some 83,000 clones, 70% to 85% of them present only once. This chain uses TRBV4-2 with TRBJ1-6, with D tentatively TRBD1 (5 bases). The starting material was CD4+ or CD8+ T cells sorted from blood, obtained in a trial of the OX40 agonist ivuxolimab. The TCR comes from an adult with an advanced solid tumor such as melanoma, head and neck, liver or kidney cancer. The CDR3 DNA follows: TGTGCCAGCAGCGAGCGTGGGGGAGGGTCACCCCTCCACTTT. It translates to CASSERGGGSPLHF.